This paragraph reports one T cell receptor beta chain. Its matching antigen is unknown. This CDR3 has 11 residues. Deletions cut 7 bases from V and 8 bases from J, with 8 bases between. The data were taken from a study of T cell responses to AZD1222 COVID-19 vaccine. Whole-study findings and limits: Recipients of two AZD1222 doses showed rising Spike-specific TCR breadth and depth.

Profiling relied on immunoSEQ multiplex PCR, and the TCRdb table lists in-frame clones only, not all of them. The sample lists 100,000 to 120,000 clones, nearly 90% occurring once. The chain joins TRBV12-3 or TRBV12-4 to TRBJ1-4, with D perhaps matching TRBD1 (5 bases). The sample here was peripheral blood, taken 28 days after the second AZD1222 dose. The TCR sequence derives from an adult who received the AZD1222 COVID-19 vaccine. Here the CDR3 reads CASTPGEKLFF. DNA of the CDR3: TGTGCCAGCACCCCAGGGGAAAAACTGTTTTTT.